The source of this T cell receptor (beta chain) is a study of cytomegalovirus exposure and HLA in healthy donors. V was shortened by 2 bases and J by 6 bases, with 7 bases between the two germline ends. Germline V gene data show CDR1 as GTSNPN and CDR2 as SVGIG (reference sequence). The length of the CDR3 is 12 residues. Profiled with immunoSEQ multiplex PCR; TCRdb holds only in-frame clones, not every one. The sample has 70,000 to 85,000 clones, around 94% seen once; the top ten hold approximately 2%. This clone appeared a single time. Sequenced: PBMCs. The J gene is TRBJ1-4, the V gene TRBV30, with D perhaps TRBD1 (5 bases). This sequence was found in a woman under 30 in good health and CMV-seropositive. CDR3 residues: CAWSRGDEKLFF. The CDR3, as DNA: TGTGCCTGGAGTCGGGGGGATGAAAAACTGTTTTTT. Combining the CDR3 with reference TRBV30 and TRBJ1-4 gives the whole variable domain SQTIHQWPATLVQPVGSPLSLECTVEGTSNPNLYWYRQAAGRGLQLLFYSVGIGQISSEVPQNLSASRPQDRQFILSSKKLLLSDSGFYLCAWSRGDEKLFFGSGTQLSVL.